The 30 T cell receptor beta chains below come from one sample, sequenced in a study of blood T cell repertoires in COVID-19. Clones were sequenced by immunoSEQ multiplex PCR, and TCRdb holds only the in-frame ones, with some missing. The sample lists 100,000 to 110,000 clones; around 90% were seen once. Sequencing input: peripheral blood. These receptors were collected from a human donor in a cohort sampled during active COVID-19.

J is TRBJ1-3 and V is TRBV4-1; 8 positions match TRBD1. V was pared by 5 bases and J by 1 base, with 4 bases of the junction left unmatched. The CDR3 has 15 residues. In germline, CDR1 is MGHRA, CDR2 YSYEKL. CDR3 nucleotide sequence: TGCGCCAGCAGCTCACAGGGGGAGTCTGGAAACACCATATATTTT. It codes for CASSSQGESGNTIYF.

The chain has TRBV6-5 and TRBJ1-2, with D perhaps TRBD1 (6 bases). CDR3 length: 16 residues. With 0 bases removed from V and 1 base from J, the gap between germline ends came to 12 bases. In germline, CDR1 is MNHEY, CDR2 SVGAGI. In DNA, the CDR3 is TGTGCCAGCAGTTACTCCCAGGGGAAGGGTAACTATGGCTACACCTTC. Protein sequence: CASSYSQGKGNYGYTF.

This clone was seen a few times. The chain employs TRBV28 and TRBJ2-1; tentative D call: TRBD2 (6 bases). The CDR3 totals 16 residues. CDR1 is MDHEN and CDR2 is SYDVKM in the germline V gene. Deletions cut 3 bases from V and 0 bases from J, with 12 bases between. The CDR3 region is CASSFVGRVSYNEQFF. CDR3 coding DNA: TGTGCCAGCAGTTTTGTCGGGAGAGTCTCCTACAATGAGCAGTTCTTC.

The chain employs TRBV5-6 and TRBJ2-5, with TRBD1 as a possible D gene (6 bases). V was clipped by 1 base and J by 5 bases, with 9 bases between them. The CDR3 extends over 13 amino acids. Germline-derived CDR1 and CDR2 are SGHDT and YYEEEE. CDR3 bases: TGTGCCAGCAGCTTGAGGGGGACGGAGACCCAGTACTTC. It translates to CASSLRGTETQYF.

The chain has TRBV5-6 and TRBJ1-1; tentative D call: TRBD1 (5 bases). Germline V gene data show CDR1 as SGHDT and CDR2 as YYEEEE. V lost 5 bases and J lost 3, with 11 bases in between. CDR3 length equals 13 residues. The CDR3 region is CASSGGGYTEAFF. The CDR3 DNA reads TGTGCCAGCAGTGGGGGAGGGTACACTGAAGCTTTCTTT. The variable domain in full, with the rest retrieved from reference TRBV5-6 and TRBJ1-1, is DAGVTQSPTHLIKTRGQQVTLRCSPKSGHDTVSWYQQALGQGPQFIFQYYEEEERQRGNFPDRFSGHQFPNYSSELNVNALLLGDSALYLCASSGGGYTEAFFGQGTRLTVV.

This sequence joins TRBV3-1 (or the pseudogene TRBV3-2) and TRBJ1-1; 8 bases fit TRBD1. The J segment lost 1 base and the V segment lost 4 bases, leaving 5 bases of the junction unmatched. CDR3 length: 15 residues. Germline V lookup: CDR1 LGHDT, CDR2 YNNKEL (reference sequence). The CDR3 loop reads CASSLRTGWNTEAFF. The CDR3 DNA follows: TGTGCCAGCAGCCTCCGGACAGGGTGGAACACTGAAGCTTTCTTT.

The chain couples TRBV2 to TRBJ1-1; possibly TRBD1 for D (5 bases). Trimming stripped 5 bases from V and 1 base from J, with 14 bases between. Germline V lookup: CDR1 SNHLY, CDR2 FYNNEI. The CDR3 loop spans 15 amino acids. CDR3 nucleotides: TGTGCCAGCAGTACCACAGGACGGAGGAACACTGAAGCTTTCTTT. This sequence encodes CASSTTGRRNTEAFF.

This clone was seen a single time. The chain links TRBV19 to TRBJ2-1; 14 bases match TRBD2. This CDR3 comprises 15 residues. Looked up from germline, CDR1 is LNHDA and CDR2 is SQIVND (reference sequence). With 7 bases clipped from V and 7 bases from J, the junction kept 6 bases outside the gene matches. The CDR3 spells CASTSGLAGVNEQFF. DNA for the CDR3: TGTGCCAGTACCTCGGGACTAGCGGGAGTTAATGAGCAGTTCTTC.

The chain employs TRBV28 and TRBJ1-2; weak D call: TRBD1 (6 bases). The germline gives CDR1 MDHEN, CDR2 SYDVKM. The CDR3 is 15 residues long. The ends were cut back, 2 bases at V and 5 bases at J, with 15 bases in the middle. This CDR3 reads CASSLLPQGSYGYTF. CDR3 sequence (DNA): TGTGCCAGCAGTTTACTTCCACAGGGTTCGTATGGCTACACCTTC.

The chain combines TRBV18 with TRBJ2-3; TRBD1 might be the D (6 bases). Trimming removed 1 base at V and 0 bases at J, with 8 bases between. The CDR3 contains 15 residues. The V gene's germline CDR1 is KGHSH and CDR2 LQKENI. The CDR3 region has the DNA TGTGCCAGCTCACCACTAGGACAGAGCACAGATACGCAGTATTTT. It specifies CASSPLGQSTDTQYF.

The chain combines TRBV4-3 with TRBJ2-7; 7 bases agree with TRBD2. Unmatched junction bases numbered 9, after V lost 0 bases and J lost 7 bases. CDR1 and CDR2 from the germline V gene are LGHNA and YSLEER. The CDR3 runs to 15 residues. The chain's CDR3 is CASSQELASGLEQYF. In DNA, the CDR3 is TGCGCCAGCAGCCAAGAGCTCGCTAGCGGCTTAGAGCAGTACTTC.

This clone was counted only a few times. The rearrangement uses TRBV21-1 and TRBJ2-4; the table calls TRBD2, which could not be checked here. TRBV21-1 represents a pseudogene. The CDR3 consists of 21 residues. The CDR3 here is CASSRKPVAGKGREAKNIQYF. The CDR3 nucleotides read TGTGCCAGCAGCAGAAAACCCGTGGCAGGGAAAGGGAGGGAAGCCAAAAACATTCAGTACTTC.

This chain links TRBV6-5 with TRBJ2-2; possibly TRBD1 for D (5 bases). Germline-derived CDR1 and CDR2 are MNHEY and SVGAGI. V was pared by 7 bases and J by 2 bases, with 11 bases between. This CDR3 is built from 14 residues. The CDR3 reads CASNRRTNTGELFF. The CDR3 DNA reads TGTGCCAGCAACAGGAGAACCAACACCGGGGAGCTGTTTTTT.

This clone was recorded a few times. The junction does not match germline at one end; this may be a read error. The rearrangement links TRBV5-1 to TRBJ1-2; 9 bases match TRBD1. Germline CDR1 reads SGHRS; CDR2 reads YFSETQ. The CDR3 is 14 residues long. For the CDR3, the DNA is TGCGCCAGCAGCTTGGGGGACAGGGACTACGGCTACACCTTC. This encodes CASSLGDRDYGYTF.

DNA for the CDR3: TGCGCCAGCGGAATTGACAGGGGTATGATAAATGAGCAGTTCTTC. Translation: CASGIDRGMINEQFF. This sequence joins TRBV5-1 and TRBJ2-1; 8 nucleotides line up with TRBD1. There are 15 residues in the CDR3. Germline CDR1 and CDR2: SGHRS and YFSETQ. V gave up 7 bases and J gave up 7 bases; unmatched junction bases: 13.

The rearrangement links TRBV13 to TRBJ2-3; 13 nucleotides line up with TRBD2. This CDR3 contains 20 residues. Unmatched junction bases numbered 17, after V lost 2 bases and J lost 6 bases. Looked up from germline, CDR1 is PRHDT and CDR2 is FYEKMQ (reference sequence). The CDR3 is CASSLYSRTSGRSVGDTQYF. CDR3 bases: TGTGCCAGCAGCTTATATTCTCGGACTAGCGGGAGAAGTGTGGGGGATACGCAGTATTTT.

The chain combines TRBV2 with TRBJ2-7; 7 bases line up with TRBD2. This CDR3 is built from 13 residues. The V gene end was trimmed by 6 bases and the J gene end by 6 bases; junction bases not matched to a gene: 8. In germline, CDR1 is SNHLY, CDR2 FYNNEI. CDR3 residues: CASRLTSSGEQYF. In DNA, the CDR3 is TGTGCCAGCAGACTGACCTCTAGCGGCGAGCAGTACTTC.

This clone appeared a few times. This chain links TRBV10-1 with TRBJ2-1, with TRBD2 identical over 7 bases. Germline V gene lookup returns CDR1 WNHNN and CDR2 SYGVQD (reference sequence). The V gene end was trimmed by 6 bases and the J gene end by 8 bases; junction bases not matched to a gene: 7. The CDR3 is made up of 13 amino acids. The CDR3 DNA sequence: TGCGCCAGCAGGGCTATCGGGGGGTATGAGCAGTTCTTC. This translates into CASRAIGGYEQFF.

A few counts support this clone. The V gene is TRBV5-6, the J gene TRBJ2-5; D is perhaps TRBD2 (5 bases). The length of the CDR3 is 15 residues. Germline CDR1 SGHDT, CDR2 YYEEEE. V was clipped by 2 bases and J by 5 bases, with 16 bases between them. CDR3 nucleotide sequence: TGTGCCAGCAGCTTTTTCCGCGGGCCCGGGGAGACCCAGTACTTC. This encodes CASSFFRGPGETQYF.

The chain carries TRBV3-1 (or the pseudogene TRBV3-2) and TRBJ2-1; D is perhaps TRBD1 (6 bases). The CDR3 totals 14 residues. CDR1 is LGHDT and CDR2 is YNNKEL in the germline V gene (reference sequence). Trimming stripped 4 bases from V and 5 bases from J, with 12 bases between. The CDR3 DNA is TGTGCCAGCAGCCCTTTCGGACAGAACAATGAGCAGTTCTTC. Translation: CASSPFGQNNEQFF.

The CDR3 sequence: CASSLTPGLAGVGAPGELFF. The CDR3 DNA reads TGTGCCAGCAGTTTGACCCCGGGACTAGCGGGAGTTGGGGCACCGGGGGAGCTGTTTTTT. The chain is built from TRBV6-2 or TRBV6-3 and TRBJ2-2; 14 bases align to TRBD2. V gave up 4 bases and J gave up 8 bases; unmatched junction bases: 18. The CDR3 is made up of 20 amino acids. CDR1 is MNHEY and CDR2 is SVGEGT in the germline V gene.

The genes are TRBV6-2 or TRBV6-3 and TRBJ1-1; TRBD1 agrees at 9 bases. Germline CDR1 reads MNHEY; CDR2 reads SVGEGT. The CDR3 runs to 17 residues. Unmatched junction bases numbered 10, after V lost 2 bases and J lost 3 bases. CDR3 sequence reads: CASSYGYRGQLDTEAFF. The CDR3 DNA is TGTGCCAGCAGTTACGGTTACAGGGGGCAATTGGACACTGAAGCTTTCTTT.

The chain employs TRBV29-1 and TRBJ2-7; TRBD1 agrees at 7 bases. V shed 6 bases and J 0 bases; nucleotides not matched to a gene: 8. Germline CDR1 reads SQVTM; CDR2 reads ANQGSEA. The CDR3 is made up of 14 amino acids. The CDR3 protein is CSVSGQTSSYEQYF. The CDR3 region has the DNA TGCAGCGTCTCGGGACAGACGAGCTCCTACGAGCAGTACTTC.

This clone was picked up a small number of times. The J gene is TRBJ1-1, the V gene TRBV3-1 (or the pseudogene TRBV3-2), with no clear D. The CDR3 is 13 residues long. Germline loops: CDR1 LGHDT, CDR2 YNNKEL (reference sequence). Trimming left V 4 bases short and J 0 bases short, with 6 bases between. CDR3: CASSLGVNTEAFF. For the CDR3, the DNA is TGTGCCAGCAGCCTCGGGGTGAACACTGAAGCTTTCTTT.

This clone has just one count. V gene TRBV18 combines with J gene TRBJ1-2; no reliable D call. The germline V gene encodes CDR1 KGHSH and CDR2 LQKENI. This CDR3 has 15 residues. V was trimmed by 3 bases and J by 2 bases, leaving 13 bases between them. The CDR3 bases are TGTGCCAGCTCACCTGCGGCGCTCCCAAACTATGGCTACACCTTC. It is translated as CASSPAALPNYGYTF. Filled out from reference TRBV18 and TRBJ1-2, the complete variable domain reads NAGVMQNPRHLVRRRGQEARLRCSPMKGHSHVYWYRQLPEEGLKFMVYLQKENIIDESGMPKERFSAEFPKEGPSILRIQQVVRGDSAAYFCASSPAALPNYGYTFGSGTRLTVV.

The chain has TRBV5-6 and TRBJ2-1; 9 bases align to TRBD2. The CDR3 runs to 17 residues. Germline V gene data show CDR1 as SGHDT and CDR2 as YYEEEE. After removal of 1 base from V and 3 bases from J, the junction contained 8 bases not matched to a gene. DNA for the CDR3: TGTGCCAGCAGCTTGATCGGGACTAGCAGCGGCTACAATGAGCAGTTCTTC. As protein: CASSLIGTSSGYNEQFF.

This chain uses TRBV30 with TRBJ2-2; the D is unclear. The CDR3 runs 12 residues. Looked up from germline, CDR1 is GTSNPN and CDR2 is SVGIG (reference sequence). Deletions cut 3 bases from V and 7 bases from J, with 9 bases between. CDR3 residues: CAWRGSSGELFF. CDR3 coding DNA: TGTGCCTGGAGAGGTAGCAGCGGGGAGCTGTTTTTT.

The rearrangement links TRBV4-1 to TRBJ2-7; tentative D call: TRBD1 (6 bases). Trimming shortened V by 4 bases and J by 2 bases, and 15 bases separated the two germline ends. This CDR3 spans 15 amino acids. Germline loops: CDR1 MGHRA, CDR2 YSYEKL. The CDR3 is CASSRNTQGTYEQYF. The DNA of the CDR3 is TGCGCCAGCAGCCGCAATACTCAGGGGACCTACGAGCAGTACTTC.

The chain carries TRBV19 and TRBJ1-1; 7 nucleotides line up with TRBD1. The germline V gene has CDR1 LNHDA and CDR2 SQIVND (reference sequence). The CDR3 spans 13 residues. V lost 5 bases, J lost 5 bases, and 5 bases stayed unmatched. CDR3 amino acids: CASSPTGNTEAFF. The DNA of the CDR3 is TGTGCCAGTAGTCCGACAGGGAATACTGAAGCTTTCTTT.

The gene calls are TRBV4-2 and TRBJ1-4; 10 bases match TRBD1. The germline V gene encodes CDR1 LGHNA and CDR2 YNFKEQ. The junction had 7 bases not matched to a gene; V was cut back by 5 bases and J by 7 bases. This CDR3 contains 15 residues. The CDR3 sequence: CASSERDRGFEKLFF. The CDR3 DNA sequence: TGTGCCAGCAGCGAACGGGACAGGGGATTTGAAAAACTGTTTTTT.